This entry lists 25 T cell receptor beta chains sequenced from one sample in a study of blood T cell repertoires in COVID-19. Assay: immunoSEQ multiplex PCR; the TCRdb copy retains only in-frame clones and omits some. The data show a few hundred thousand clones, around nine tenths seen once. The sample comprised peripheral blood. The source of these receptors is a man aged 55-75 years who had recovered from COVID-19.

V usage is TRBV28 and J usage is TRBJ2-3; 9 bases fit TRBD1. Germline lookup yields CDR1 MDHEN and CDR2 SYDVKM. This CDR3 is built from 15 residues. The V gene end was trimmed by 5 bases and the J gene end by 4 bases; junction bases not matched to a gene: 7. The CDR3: CASSTGGLGADTQYF. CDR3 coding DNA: TGTGCCAGCAGTACAGGGGGCCTTGGCGCAGATACGCAGTATTTT.

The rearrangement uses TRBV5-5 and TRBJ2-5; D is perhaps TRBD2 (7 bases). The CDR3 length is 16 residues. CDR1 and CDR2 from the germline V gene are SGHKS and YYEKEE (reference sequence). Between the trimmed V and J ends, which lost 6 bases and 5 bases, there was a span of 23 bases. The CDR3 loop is CASKLGGGGRVETQYF. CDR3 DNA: TGTGCCAGCAAATTAGGGGGAGGGGGACGAGTGGAGACCCAGTACTTC.

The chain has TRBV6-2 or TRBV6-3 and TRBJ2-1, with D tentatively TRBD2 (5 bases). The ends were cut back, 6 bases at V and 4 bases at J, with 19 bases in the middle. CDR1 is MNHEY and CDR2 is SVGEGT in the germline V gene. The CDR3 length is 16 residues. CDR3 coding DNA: TGTGCCAGCAGGCCTACTAGGGCGCTGGGATACAATGAGCAGTTCTTC. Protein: CASRPTRALGYNEQFF.

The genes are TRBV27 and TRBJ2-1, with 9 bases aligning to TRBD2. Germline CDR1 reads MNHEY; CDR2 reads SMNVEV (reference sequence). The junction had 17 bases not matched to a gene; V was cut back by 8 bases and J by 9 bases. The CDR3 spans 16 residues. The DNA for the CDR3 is TGTGCCAGCGCTCGCCTGGGGGGACTAGCCGGAGGTGAGCAGTTCTTC. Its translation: CASARLGGLAGGEQFF.

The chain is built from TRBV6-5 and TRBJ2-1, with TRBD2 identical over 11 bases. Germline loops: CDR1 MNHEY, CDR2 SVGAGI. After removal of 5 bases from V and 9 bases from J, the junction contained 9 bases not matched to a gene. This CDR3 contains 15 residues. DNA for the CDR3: TGTGCCAGCAGTACATTTAGCGGGGGGGCTATTGAGCAGTTCTTC. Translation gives CASSTFSGGAIEQFF.

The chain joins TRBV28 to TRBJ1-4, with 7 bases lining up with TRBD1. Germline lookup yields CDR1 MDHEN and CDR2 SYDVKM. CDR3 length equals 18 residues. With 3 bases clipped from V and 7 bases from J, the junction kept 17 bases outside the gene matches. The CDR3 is CASSFETGKSWRVEKLFF. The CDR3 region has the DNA TGTGCCAGCAGTTTCGAGACAGGGAAGAGTTGGAGGGTTGAAAAACTGTTTTTT. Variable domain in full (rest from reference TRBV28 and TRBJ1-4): DVKVTQSSRYLVKRTGEKVFLECVQDMDHENMFWYRQDPGLGLRLIYFSYDVKMKEKGDIPEGYSVSREKKERFSLILESASTNQTSMYLCASSFETGKSWRVEKLFFGSGTQLSVL.

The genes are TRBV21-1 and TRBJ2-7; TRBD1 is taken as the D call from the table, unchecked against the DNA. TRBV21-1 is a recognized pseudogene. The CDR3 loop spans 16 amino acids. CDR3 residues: CASSAPFGTGGYEQYF. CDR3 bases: TGTGCCAGCAGCGCCCCTTTTGGGACAGGAGGCTACGAGCAGTACTTC.

The CDR3, as DNA: TGTGCCAGCAGTTTTAGCGGATCCTACGAGCAGTACTTC. Protein product: CASSFSGSYEQYF. The gene calls are TRBV12-3 or TRBV12-4 and TRBJ2-7; possible D gene TRBD2, 6 bases. The CDR3 totals 13 residues. The germline V and J ends were trimmed by 3 bases and 1 base, with 7 bases remaining between them.

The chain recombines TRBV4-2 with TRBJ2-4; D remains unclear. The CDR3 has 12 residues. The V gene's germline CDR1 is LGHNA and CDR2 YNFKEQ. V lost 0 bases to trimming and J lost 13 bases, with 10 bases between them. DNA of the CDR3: TGTGCCAGCAGCCAAGAGCGGATCTTACAGTACTTC. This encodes CASSQERILQYF.

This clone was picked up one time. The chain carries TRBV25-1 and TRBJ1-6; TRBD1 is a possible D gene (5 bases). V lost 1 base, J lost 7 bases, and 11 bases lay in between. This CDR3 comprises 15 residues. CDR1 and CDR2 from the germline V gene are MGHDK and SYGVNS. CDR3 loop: CASSEFRGKNSPLHF. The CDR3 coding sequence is TGTGCCAGCAGTGAATTTAGGGGTAAGAATTCACCCCTCCACTTT. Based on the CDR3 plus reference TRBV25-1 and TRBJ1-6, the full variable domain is EADIYQTPRYLVIGTGKKITLECSQTMGHDKMYWYQQDPGMELHLIHYSYGVNSTEKGDLSSESTVSRIRTEHFPLTLESARPSHTSQYLCASSEFRGKNSPLHFGNGTRLTVT.

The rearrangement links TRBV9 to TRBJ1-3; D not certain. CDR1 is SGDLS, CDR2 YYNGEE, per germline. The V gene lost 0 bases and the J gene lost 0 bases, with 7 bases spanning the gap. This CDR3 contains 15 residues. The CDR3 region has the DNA TGTGCCAGCAGCGTAGGGGCCGCCTCTGGAAACACCATATATTTT. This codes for CASSVGAASGNTIYF.

The CDR3 loop is CASSQWREINEQFF. The DNA for the CDR3 is TGTGCCAGCAGCCAATGGCGGGAGATCAATGAGCAGTTCTTC. V is TRBV14 and J is TRBJ2-1; 7 positions agree with TRBD2. The V gene end was trimmed by 2 bases and the J gene end by 6 bases; junction bases not matched to a gene: 4. The CDR3 spans 14 residues. Germline CDR1 SGHDN, CDR2 FVKESK.

The CDR3 loop reads CSASLRHHYEQYF. CDR3 bases: TGCAGTGCTAGTCTCCGACACCACTACGAGCAGTACTTC. This chain connects TRBV20-1 to TRBJ2-7; D remains unclear. The CDR3 spans 13 residues. CDR1 and CDR2 (germline): DFQATT, SNEGSKA (reference sequence). V dropped 3 bases and J dropped 3 bases, with 12 bases sitting between them.

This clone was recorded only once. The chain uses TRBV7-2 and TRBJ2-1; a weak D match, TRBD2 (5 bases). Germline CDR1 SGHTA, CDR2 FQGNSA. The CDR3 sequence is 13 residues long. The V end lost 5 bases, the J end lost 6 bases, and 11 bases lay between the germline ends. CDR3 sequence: CASSARGVNEQFF. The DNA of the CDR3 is TGTGCCAGCAGCGCTCGGGGAGTCAATGAGCAGTTCTTC.

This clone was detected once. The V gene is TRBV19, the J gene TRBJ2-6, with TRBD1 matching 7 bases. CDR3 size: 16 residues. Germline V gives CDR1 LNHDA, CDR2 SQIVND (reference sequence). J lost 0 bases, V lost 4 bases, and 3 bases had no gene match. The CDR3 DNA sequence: TGTGCCAGTAGTACCGGGACAGCCTCTGGGGCCAACGTCCTGACTTTC. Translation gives CASSTGTASGANVLTF.

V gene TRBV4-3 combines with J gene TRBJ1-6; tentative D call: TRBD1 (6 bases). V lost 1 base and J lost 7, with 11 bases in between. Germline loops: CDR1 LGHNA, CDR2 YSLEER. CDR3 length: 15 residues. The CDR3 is CASSQVAGANSPLHF. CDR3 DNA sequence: TGCGCCAGCAGCCAAGTCGCAGGGGCCAATTCACCCCTCCACTTT.

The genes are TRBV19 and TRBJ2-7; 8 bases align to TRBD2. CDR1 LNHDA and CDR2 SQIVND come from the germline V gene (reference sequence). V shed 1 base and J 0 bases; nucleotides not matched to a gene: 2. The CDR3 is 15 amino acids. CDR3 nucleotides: TGTGCCAGTAGTATAGTCCGGGGGGGCTCCTACGAGCAGTACTTC. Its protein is CASSIVRGGSYEQYF.

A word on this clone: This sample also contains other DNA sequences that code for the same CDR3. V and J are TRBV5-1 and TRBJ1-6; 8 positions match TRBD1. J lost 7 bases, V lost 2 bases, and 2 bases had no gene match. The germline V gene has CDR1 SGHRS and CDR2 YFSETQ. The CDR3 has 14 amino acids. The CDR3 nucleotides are TGCGCCAGCAGCTTAGGACAGGGCAATTCACCCCTCCACTTT. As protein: CASSLGQGNSPLHF.

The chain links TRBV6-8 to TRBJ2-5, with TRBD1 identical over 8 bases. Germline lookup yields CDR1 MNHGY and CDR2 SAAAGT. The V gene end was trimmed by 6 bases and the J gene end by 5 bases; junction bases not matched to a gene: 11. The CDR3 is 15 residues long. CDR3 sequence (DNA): TGTGCCAGCAGAACGGACAGGGCCCTCGGGGAGACCCAGTACTTC. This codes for CASRTDRALGETQYF.

The CDR3 nucleotides read TGTGCCAGCAGCGTACCGTCACAGGGGGTTGAAGCTTTCTTT. It translates to CASSVPSQGVEAFF. The chain employs TRBV9 and TRBJ1-1; 8 nucleotides align to TRBD1. Germline V lookup: CDR1 SGDLS, CDR2 YYNGEE. This CDR3 region has 14 residues. The junction had 6 bases not matched to a gene; V was cut back by 1 base and J by 7 bases. The variable domain in full, completed from reference TRBV9 and TRBJ1-1, reads DSGVTQTPKHLITATGQRVTLRCSPRSGDLSVYWYQQSLDQGLQFLIQYYNGEERAKGNILERFSAQQFPDLHSELNLSSLELGDSALYFCASSVPSQGVEAFFGQGTRLTVV.

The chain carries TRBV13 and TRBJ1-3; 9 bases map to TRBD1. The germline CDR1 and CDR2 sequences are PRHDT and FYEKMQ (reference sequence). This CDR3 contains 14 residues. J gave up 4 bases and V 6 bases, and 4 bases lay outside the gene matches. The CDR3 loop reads CASRLTGGGNTIYF. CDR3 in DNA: TGTGCCAGCAGACTAACAGGGGGCGGAAACACCATATATTTT.

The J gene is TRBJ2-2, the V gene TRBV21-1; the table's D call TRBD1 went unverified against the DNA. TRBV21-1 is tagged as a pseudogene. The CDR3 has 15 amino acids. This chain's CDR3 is CASNPQTGDTGELFF. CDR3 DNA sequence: TGTGCCAGCAATCCACAGACAGGGGACACCGGGGAGCTGTTTTTT.

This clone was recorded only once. The CDR3 DNA follows: TGTGCCAGCAGTCCCGGCGCAGGCCTTTTCTCTGGAAACACCATATATTTT. Translating it yields CASSPGAGLFSGNTIYF. This sequence joins TRBV6-6 and TRBJ1-3; D unclear. V was shortened by 5 bases and J by 0 bases, with 17 bases between the two germline ends. The V gene's germline CDR1 is MNHNY and CDR2 SVGAGI (reference sequence). There are 17 residues in the CDR3.

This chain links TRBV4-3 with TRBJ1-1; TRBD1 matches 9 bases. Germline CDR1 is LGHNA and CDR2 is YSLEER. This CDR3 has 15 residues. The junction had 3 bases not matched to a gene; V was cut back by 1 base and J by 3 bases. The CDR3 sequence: CASSQGDRADTEAFF. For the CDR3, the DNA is TGCGCCAGCAGCCAAGGGGACAGGGCGGACACTGAAGCTTTCTTT.

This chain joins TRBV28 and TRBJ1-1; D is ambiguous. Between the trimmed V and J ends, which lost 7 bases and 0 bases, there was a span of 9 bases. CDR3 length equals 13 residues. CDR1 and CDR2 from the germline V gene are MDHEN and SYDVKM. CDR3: CASTIELNTEAFF. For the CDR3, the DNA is TGTGCCAGCACCATAGAGCTGAACACTGAAGCTTTCTTT. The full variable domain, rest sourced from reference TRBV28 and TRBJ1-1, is DVKVTQSSRYLVKRTGEKVFLECVQDMDHENMFWYRQDPGLGLRLIYFSYDVKMKEKGDIPEGYSVSREKKERFSLILESASTNQTSMYLCASTIELNTEAFFGQGTRLTVV.